This T cell receptor (beta chain) was sequenced for a study of CD8+CD57+ T cells in acquired aplastic anemia. About the study: Sorted CD4+ and CD8+ cells yielded roughly 3.4 ug of DNA on average.

This clonotype was detected only a few times. Its antigen is not known. General study points: No significant patient-versus-control difference appeared in CD8+ Simpson's diversity. A set of some 28 CD8+ CDR3 sequences was shared between patients and controls, and these sequences appeared highly expressed in patients.

CDR1 is MGHDK, CDR2 SYGVNS, per germline. This CDR3 comprises 15 residues. V was trimmed by 2 bases and J by 0 bases, leaving 7 bases between them. CDR3 and TCR beta VDJ profiling relied on genomic DNA as the template. TCRdb recomputed calls from the reads with MiXCR, one row per CDR3 protein. The sample lists approximately 150,000 distinct CDR3 sequences, around half occurring once. Patients chosen for sequencing had shown CD8+CD57+ cell expansion by flow cytometry. The V gene is TRBV25-1, the J gene TRBJ1-4; the D gene is possibly TRBD1 (5 bases). This receptor was identified in a human donor with aplastic anemia. Sample: sorted CD4+, CD8+, or CD8+CD57+ T cells (not recorded which) from PBMCs. The CDR3, as DNA: TGTGCCAGCAGTGAAGGGGGGGCAACTAATGAAAAACTGTTTTTT. Encoded protein: CASSEGGATNEKLFF.